One and the same sample provided the 32 T cell receptor beta chains below, sequenced in a study of blood T cell repertoires in COVID-19. Clones were sequenced by immunoSEQ multiplex PCR, and TCRdb holds only the in-frame ones, with some missing. Of 200,000 to 250,000 clones listed, 70% to 90% are singletons. The sequencing sample was made of peripheral blood. Receptors originate from a woman in her forties or fifties with COVID-19, enrolled during active disease.

This clone was observed at least ten times. The chain carries TRBV11-2 and TRBJ1-5; D is unresolved. The CDR3 has 17 residues. Germline V lookup: CDR1 SGHAT, CDR2 FQNNGV. V was clipped by 6 bases and J by 2 bases, with 20 bases between them. The CDR3 sequence: CASSFGYREGGNQPQHF. CDR3 nucleotides: TGTGCCAGCAGTTTCGGGTATCGGGAAGGCGGCAATCAGCCCCAGCATTTT.

The chain recombines TRBV9 with TRBJ1-6; 9 nucleotides agree with TRBD1. The CDR3 sequence is 15 residues long. Germline V CDR1 and CDR2: SGDLS, YYNGEE. V shed 3 bases and J 6 bases; nucleotides not matched to a gene: 4. CDR3 nucleotides: TGTGCCAGCAGCGCCGAGACAGGGGGTAATTCACCCCTCCACTTT. The encoded protein is CASSAETGGNSPLHF.

J is TRBJ2-3 and V is TRBV5-1, with 8 nucleotides matching TRBD2. Germline trimming cut 0 bases from V and 2 bases from J; bases unmatched to any gene: 5. CDR1 SGHRS and CDR2 YFSETQ come from the germline V gene. The CDR3 is made up of 16 amino acids. This chain's CDR3 is CASSLVGSGDTDTQYF. The CDR3 DNA sequence: TGCGCCAGCAGCTTGGTGGGTAGCGGGGACACAGATACGCAGTATTTT.

The rearrangement uses TRBV7-9 and TRBJ2-6; 11 positions agree with TRBD1. V lost 3 bases, J lost 1 base, and 8 bases stayed unmatched. This CDR3 spans 19 amino acids. CDR1 is SEHNR, CDR2 FQNEAQ, per germline (reference sequence). The CDR3 protein is CASSFPTGTGGSGANVLTF. In nucleotides, the CDR3 is TGTGCCAGCAGCTTCCCGACCGGGACAGGGGGATCTGGGGCCAACGTCCTGACTTTC.

The chain links TRBV4-1 to TRBJ1-1, with 11 bases that match TRBD1. Germline V gene lookup returns CDR1 MGHRA and CDR2 YSYEKL. V lost 4 bases and J lost 5; bases outside the gene matches: 6. The CDR3 is made up of 15 amino acids. The CDR3 nucleotides are TGCGCCAGCAGCCGGACAGGGGGCGCGGGAACTGAAGCTTTCTTT. It specifies CASSRTGGAGTEAFF.

The chain recombines TRBV28 with TRBJ1-1; a possible D gene is TRBD1 (6 bases). V was trimmed by 2 bases and J by 0 bases, leaving 13 bases between them. The CDR3 consists of 16 residues. Germline V gene lookup returns CDR1 MDHEN and CDR2 SYDVKM. This CDR3 reads CASSLRTASLNTEAFF. The CDR3 DNA follows: TGTGCCAGCAGTTTAAGGACAGCCTCCTTGAACACTGAAGCTTTCTTT.

This clone was recorded once. CDR3: CASSYPLKGGNTEAFF. The DNA for the CDR3 is TGTGCCAGCAGTTACCCACTTAAAGGGGGGAACACTGAAGCTTTCTTT. The gene calls are TRBV6-5 and TRBJ1-1, with D possibly being TRBD1 (6 bases). CDR3 length: 16 amino acids. Germline-derived CDR1 and CDR2 are MNHEY and SVGAGI. The V gene lost 2 bases and the J gene lost 1 base, with 14 bases spanning the gap.

The chain is built from TRBV19 and TRBJ1-4, with 7 positions matching TRBD1. Germline V gene sequence: CDR1 LNHDA, CDR2 SQIVND (reference sequence). This CDR3 is built from 15 residues. Losses at the gene ends were 5 bases for V and 7 bases for J; bases not matched to a gene: 10. The CDR3 DNA reads as TGTGCCAGTAGTTTATTTTACAGGGGAAGTGAAAAACTGTTTTTT. Amino acid sequence: CASSLFYRGSEKLFF. Based on the CDR3 plus reference TRBV19 and TRBJ1-4, the full variable domain is DGGITQSPKYLFRKEGQNVTLSCEQNLNHDAMYWYRQDPGQGLRLIYYSQIVNDFQKGDIAEGYSVSREKKESFPLTVTSAQKNPTAFYLCASSLFYRGSEKLFFGSGTQLSVL.

This chain connects TRBV9 to TRBJ1-5, with D tentatively TRBD1 (5 bases). V gave up 0 bases and J gave up 9 bases, with 13 bases separating them. The CDR3 length is 14 residues. Germline values: CDR1 SGDLS, CDR2 YYNGEE. The CDR3 DNA reads TGTGCCAGCAGCGTAGAGGCAGGGCTGCGGCCCCAGCATTTT. It is translated as CASSVEAGLRPQHF.

The rearrangement joins TRBV6-5 to TRBJ1-5, with D perhaps TRBD1 (5 bases). The germline gives CDR1 MNHEY, CDR2 SVGAGI. The V end was cut by 5 bases, the J end by 7 bases, with 15 bases between. This CDR3 contains 14 residues. The DNA for the CDR3 is TGTGCCAGCAGTACCGCAGGGTGGGGCCAGCCCCAGCATTTT. It specifies CASSTAGWGQPQHF.

The V and J genes are TRBV18 and TRBJ2-5; no reliable D call. The CDR3 sequence is 13 residues long. V lost 0 bases to trimming and J lost 4 bases, with 6 bases between them. Germline-derived CDR1 and CDR2 are KGHSH and LQKENI. CDR3 loop: CASSPPERETQYF. CDR3 nucleotides: TGTGCCAGCTCACCACCCGAGCGAGAGACCCAGTACTTC.

The rearrangement uses TRBV2 and TRBJ2-6; 8 nucleotides align to TRBD2. The CDR3 covers 15 residues. Trimming at V came to 6 bases and at J to 3 bases, leaving 4 bases not matched to a gene. Germline assignment: CDR1 SNHLY and CDR2 FYNNEI. The CDR3 spells CASSGGAYGANVLTF. The DNA of the CDR3 is TGTGCCAGCAGCGGGGGGGCCTATGGGGCCAACGTCCTGACTTTC.

The chain has TRBV6-5 and TRBJ1-1; perhaps TRBD1 as D (6 bases). The V end lost 7 bases, the J end lost 7 bases, and 13 bases lay between the germline ends. Per the germline V gene, CDR1 is MNHEY and CDR2 is SVGAGI. This CDR3 comprises 12 residues. CDR3 in amino acids: CASNPPRGEAFF. CDR3 bases: TGTGCCAGCAATCCCCCCAGGGGTGAAGCTTTCTTT.

This chain connects TRBV28 to TRBJ2-3, with 8 positions matching TRBD1. The CDR3 sequence is 14 residues long. V lost 8 bases to trimming and J lost 4 bases; unmatched junction nucleotides: 8. Germline V gene lookup returns CDR1 MDHEN and CDR2 SYDVKM. The CDR3 DNA is TGTGCCAGCCGGCGTTTACAGGGGGCAGATACGCAGTATTTT. Protein product: CASRRLQGADTQYF.

This clone was counted a single time. This chain uses TRBV4-1 with TRBJ1-6, with 8 bases aligning to TRBD1. Per germline, CDR1 MGHRA and CDR2 YSYEKL. The CDR3 is 15 residues long. The junction had 6 bases not matched to a gene; V was cut back by 4 bases and J by 7 bases. The chain's CDR3 is CASSLGTGKNSPLHF. CDR3 DNA sequence: TGCGCCAGCAGCCTAGGGACAGGAAAGAATTCACCCCTCCACTTT.

The chain combines TRBV10-2 with TRBJ2-3, with a possible D match to TRBD1 (5 bases). CDR1 and CDR2 (germline): WSHSY, SAAADI. Trimming pared 0 bases from V and 2 bases from J, leaving 9 bases between. CDR3 size: 15 residues. Here the CDR3 reads CASSESKGATDTQYF. CDR3 nucleotide sequence: TGCGCCAGCAGTGAGTCGAAAGGGGCCACAGATACGCAGTATTTT.

J is TRBJ1-1 and V is TRBV5-1, with D possibly being TRBD1 (6 bases). The CDR3 has 12 residues. In germline, CDR1 is SGHRS, CDR2 YFSETQ. Deletions cut 7 bases from V and 5 bases from J, with 12 bases between. CDR3: CASGWGRTEAFF. The CDR3 DNA is TGCGCCAGCGGATGGGGGCGAACTGAAGCTTTCTTT.

This clone was picked up one time. The gene calls are TRBV5-1 and TRBJ2-3; perhaps TRBD2 as D (5 bases). V lost 4 bases to trimming and J lost 2 bases, with 11 bases between them. The CDR3 spans 14 residues. CDR1 and CDR2 (germline): SGHRS, YFSETQ. The CDR3 DNA reads TGCGCCAGCAGCGCAAGCGGAGCCACAGATACGCAGTATTTT. This encodes CASSASGATDTQYF.

The J gene is TRBJ2-3, the V gene TRBV11-1, with 7 bases matching TRBD2. CDR1 and CDR2 from the germline V gene are SGHAT and FQDESV (reference sequence). The CDR3 has 15 amino acids. Trimming cost V 5 bases and J 1 base; bases outside gene matches: 6. The CDR3 spells CASSRPTSGTDTQYF. CDR3 coding DNA: TGTGCCAGCAGCCGACCCACTAGCGGCACAGATACGCAGTATTTT.

V is TRBV28 and J is TRBJ2-1, with D perhaps matching TRBD2 (5 bases). CDR1 and CDR2 from the germline V gene are MDHEN and SYDVKM. CDR3 length equals 13 residues. V was cut by 6 bases and J by 5 bases, with 11 bases left in between. The CDR3 DNA follows: TGTGCCAGCAGCCCATTGAGGGACAATGAGCAGTTCTTC. This encodes CASSPLRDNEQFF. Looking up the rest from reference TRBV28 and TRBJ2-1 gives the full variable domain: DVKVTQSSRYLVKRTGEKVFLECVQDMDHENMFWYRQDPGLGLRLIYFSYDVKMKEKGDIPEGYSVSREKKERFSLILESASTNQTSMYLCASSPLRDNEQFFGPGTRLTVL.

This clone was seen more than once but under ten times. This chain links TRBV6-5 with TRBJ1-1; D ambiguous. Germline V gene data show CDR1 as MNHEY and CDR2 as SVGAGI. The V and J ends lost 2 bases and 1 base respectively, with 5 bases between them. This CDR3 is 13 amino acids long. The CDR3 sequence: CASSYGQNTEAFF. The CDR3 DNA is TGTGCCAGCAGTTACGGGCAGAACACTGAAGCTTTCTTT.

The chain uses TRBV10-3 and TRBJ2-3, with 16 bases fitting TRBD2. The germline V gene encodes CDR1 ENHRY and CDR2 SYGVKD. J was trimmed by 3 bases and V by 8 bases; bases with no gene match: 5. CDR3 length: 16 amino acids. This chain's CDR3 is CAIGTSGGGPTDTQYF. As DNA, the CDR3 is TGTGCCATCGGGACTAGCGGGGGGGGCCCGACAGATACGCAGTATTTT.

The rearrangement uses TRBV5-5 and TRBJ2-7, with a possible D match to TRBD1 (6 bases). CDR1 SGHKS and CDR2 YYEKEE come from the germline V gene (reference sequence). Trimming took 2 bases from V and 5 from J, leaving 8 bases between them. This CDR3 spans 12 amino acids. For the CDR3, the DNA is TGTGCCAGCAGCTTCTCAGGGGACGAGCAGTACTTC. It yields the protein CASSFSGDEQYF.

The chain couples TRBV28 to TRBJ1-5, with TRBD1 as a possible D gene (5 bases). Germline-derived CDR1 and CDR2 are MDHEN and SYDVKM. CDR3 length: 14 residues. V shed 7 bases and J shed 2 bases, with 12 bases lying between them. The CDR3 bases are TGTGCCAGCAAGAAGGGGATGGGCAATCAGCCCCAGCATTTT. Translating it yields CASKKGMGNQPQHF.

This chain uses TRBV13 with TRBJ1-3; no reliable D call. Trimming removed 1 base from V and 0 bases from J, with 10 bases in between. Germline V gene data show CDR1 as PRHDT and CDR2 as FYEKMQ (reference sequence). The CDR3 extends over 16 amino acids. This CDR3 is CASSLVMIGSGNTIYF. In DNA, the CDR3 is TGTGCCAGCAGCTTAGTGATGATCGGCTCTGGAAACACCATATATTTT.

V is TRBV19 and J is TRBJ2-3; the match to TRBD1 covers 8 bases. Germline values: CDR1 LNHDA, CDR2 SQIVND (reference sequence). The CDR3 consists of 15 residues. After removal of 7 bases from V and 3 bases from J, the junction contained 9 bases not matched to a gene. The CDR3 loop reads CASNPRDRGTDTQYF. The CDR3 DNA reads TGTGCCAGTAACCCCCGCGACAGGGGAACAGATACGCAGTATTTT.

The chain combines TRBV5-4 with TRBJ2-7; D ambiguous. The CDR3 consists of 15 residues. The V gene lost 2 bases and the J gene lost 0 bases, with 12 bases spanning the gap. Germline loops: CDR1 SGHNT, CDR2 YYREEE (reference sequence). CDR3 protein: CASSLDSLSSYEQYF. CDR3 nucleotides: TGTGCCAGCAGCTTAGACTCCCTGAGCTCCTACGAGCAGTACTTC.

In DNA, the CDR3 is TGTGCCAGCATTTTGTCTCGGCAGGGATTCCCTCCACCCCTCCACTTT. It translates to CASILSRQGFPPPLHF. The chain couples TRBV27 to TRBJ1-6; possible D gene TRBD1, 5 bases. Trimming pared 7 bases from V and 11 bases from J, leaving 24 bases between. The germline V gene has CDR1 MNHEY and CDR2 SMNVEV (reference sequence). CDR3 length: 16 amino acids.

V gene TRBV19 combines with J gene TRBJ1-1, with TRBD1 identical over 7 bases. With V trimmed by 6 bases and J by 1 base, 8 bases remained unmatched. Germline CDR1 reads LNHDA; CDR2 reads SQIVND (reference sequence). The CDR3 extends over 15 amino acids. CDR3 nucleotide sequence: TGTGCCAGTAGCCAAGGGACAGCTTGGAACACTGAAGCTTTCTTT. Protein sequence: CASSQGTAWNTEAFF.

The J gene is TRBJ1-4, the V gene TRBV6-5; D unclear. The germline V gene encodes CDR1 MNHEY and CDR2 SVGAGI. Between the trimmed V and J ends, which lost 2 bases and 8 bases, there was a span of 9 bases. This CDR3 spans 13 amino acids. CDR3 in DNA: TGTGCCAGCAGTTACGGAGGGCGCGAAAAACTGTTTTTT. Translating gives CASSYGGREKLFF.

V usage is TRBV6-6 and J usage is TRBJ1-2; no reliable D call. There are 14 residues in the CDR3. V was clipped by 7 bases and J by 2 bases, with 14 bases between them. Germline assignment: CDR1 MNHNY and CDR2 SVGAGI (reference sequence). The CDR3 bases are TGTGCCAGCATATTAGGGTCGGGAAACTATGGCTACACCTTC. Protein sequence: CASILGSGNYGYTF.

The chain employs TRBV6-5 and TRBJ2-3; possible D gene TRBD2, 5 bases. CDR1 MNHEY and CDR2 SVGAGI come from the germline V gene. CDR3 length: 15 amino acids. Trimming pared 6 bases from V and 0 bases from J, leaving 13 bases between. This chain's CDR3 is CASSGLSPSTDTQYF. The CDR3, as DNA: TGTGCCAGCAGCGGACTGTCTCCTAGCACAGATACGCAGTATTTT.